Detailed here is one TCR beta chain. Germline assignment: CDR1 MRHNA and CDR2 SNTAGT. This CDR3 contains 14 residues. Deletions cut 0 bases from V and 2 bases from J, with 7 bases between. Participants spanned ages roughly 18 to 95 years and resided in about two dozen US areas. Participants' own reports of clinical history determined their cohort assignment. Resolution of symptoms, clearance, or two negative PCRs was present in recovered Cohort 3 donors. These data come from a study of blood T cell repertoires in COVID-19. As for the study in general: The cDNA or gDNA used as material had been derived from T cells, B-cell-depleted T cells, or PBMCs.

Method: immunoSEQ multiplex PCR; TCRdb's copy keeps in-frame clones and lacks some. The sample has a few hundred thousand clones; 65% to 90% are singletons. J is TRBJ1-1 and V is TRBV6-4; no clear D. The material sequenced was PBMCs or T cells enriched from blood (not recorded which). This clonotype originated in a woman in her late teens or twenties who had recovered from COVID-19. The DNA for the CDR3 is TGTGCCAGCAGTGACTCCAATACTAACACTGAAGCTTTCTTT. Translation gives CASSDSNTNTEAFF.